This T cell receptor beta chain was retrieved from a study of T cell changes during pregnancy in multiple sclerosis. The data were produced by immunoSEQ multiplex PCR, yet TCRdb's version contains in-frame clones alone and is incomplete. The sample holds about 65,000 clones; around 92% are singletons and the top ten take around 2.9%. This CDR3 has 14 residues. CDR1 and CDR2 from the germline V gene are SGDLS and YYNGEE. Unmatched junction bases numbered 7, after V lost 5 bases and J lost 7 bases. The specimen comprised CD8+ T cells from peripheral blood mononuclear cells, sampled in the third trimester of pregnancy. This chain joins TRBV9 and TRBJ1-4; 8 nucleotides agree with TRBD1. This receptor was taken from a female donor in good health, enrolled as a control in a pregnancy study. The CDR3 region has the DNA TGTGCCAGCAGTACAGGGGGTAGTGGTGAAAAACTGTTTTTT. Protein: CASSTGGSGEKLFF.